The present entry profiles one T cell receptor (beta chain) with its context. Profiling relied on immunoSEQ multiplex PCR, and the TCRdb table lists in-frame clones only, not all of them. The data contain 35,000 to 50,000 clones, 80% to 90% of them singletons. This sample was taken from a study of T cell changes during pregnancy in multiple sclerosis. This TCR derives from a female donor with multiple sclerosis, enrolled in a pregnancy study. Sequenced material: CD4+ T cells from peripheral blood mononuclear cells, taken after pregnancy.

CDR3 nucleotide sequence: TGTGCCAGCAGCCGGACTCCGTTCGTGTACGAGCAGTACTTC. Translation gives CASSRTPFVYEQYF. The chain recombines TRBV7-9 with TRBJ2-5; D possibly corresponds to TRBD2 (5 bases). The DNA matches TRBJ2-7 better at its end, which makes the J call doubtful. The germline V gene encodes CDR1 SEHNR and CDR2 FQNEAQ (reference sequence). The CDR3 spans 14 residues.